Following are 23 T cell receptor beta chains from one sample sequenced in a study of metastatic and nonmetastatic thyroid tumors. Patients underwent thyroid surgery, and none had received any treatment before it. TCRdb re-analyzed the PCR reads using MiXCR. This sample has some 22,000 clones, with 20% to 25% found just once. Specimen: tumor tissue. Every receptor here comes from a female donor with papillary thyroid cancer or a benign thyroid nodule (not recorded which). Some clones in this sample may be carry-over from other donors' samples.

A few counts support this clone. J is TRBJ2-3 and V is TRBV6-2 or TRBV6-3; TRBD1 aligns across 9 bases. Germline lookup yields CDR1 MNHEY and CDR2 SVGEGT. This CDR3 region has 15 residues. V lost 2 bases and J lost 2; bases outside the gene matches: 2. DNA of the CDR3: TGTGCCAGCAGTTACGGGACAGGGATCACAGATACGCAGTATTTT. This codes for CASSYGTGITDTQYF.

This clone occurred a few times. The genes are TRBV20-1 and TRBJ2-7; D possibly corresponds to TRBD2 (5 bases). Germline V lookup: CDR1 DFQATT, CDR2 SNEGSKA (reference sequence). The ends were cut back, 1 base at V and 3 bases at J, with 10 bases in the middle. The CDR3 is made up of 13 amino acids. The CDR3 reads CSARGRRDYEQYF. The CDR3 DNA reads TGCAGTGCTAGAGGCCGCCGGGACTACGAGCAGTACTTC.

V and J are TRBV6-1 and TRBJ1-5; maybe TRBD1 (5 bases). The CDR3 runs 14 residues. CDR1 MNHNS and CDR2 SASEGT come from the germline V gene. V lost 3 bases to trimming and J lost 10 bases, with 16 bases between them. CDR3 region: CASSEVRGGHPQHF. The CDR3 DNA reads as TGTGCCAGCAGTGAGGTGCGGGGGGGTCATCCCCAGCATTTT.

The genes are TRBV27 and TRBJ1-6; possible D gene TRBD1, 5 bases. This CDR3 has 20 residues. Trimming stripped 4 bases from V and 8 bases from J, with 30 bases between. CDR1 and CDR2 from the germline V gene are MNHEY and SMNVEV (reference sequence). The CDR3 region has the DNA TGTGCCAGCAGTTCGAGGCCACCGGGACCGTACATTGTGTTGGATTCACCCCTCCACTTT. It codes for CASSSRPPGPYIVLDSPLHF.

This clone is medium-sized. The chain carries TRBV3-1 and TRBJ2-7; no firm D call. Looked up from germline, CDR1 is LGHDT and CDR2 is YNNKEL (reference sequence). Trimming removed 3 bases from V and 4 bases from J, with 4 bases in between. This CDR3 has 11 residues. CDR3 coding DNA: TGTGCCAGCAGCCAGATATACGAGCAGTACTTC. Translated, it gives CASSQIYEQYF.

CDR3 in DNA: TGTGCCAGCAGTTACGGGGACAGGCAAGAGACCCAGTACTTC. As protein: CASSYGDRQETQYF. This chain connects TRBV6-5 to TRBJ2-5, with 8 bases matching TRBD1. Germline V CDR1 and CDR2: MNHEY, SVGAGI. The junction had 1 base not matched to a gene; V was cut back by 2 bases and J by 2 bases. The CDR3 runs 14 residues.

This clone came up many times. The V gene is TRBV20-1, the J gene TRBJ1-1; TRBD1 might be the D (6 bases). This CDR3 is built from 17 residues. Trimming took 0 bases from V and 1 from J, leaving 18 bases between them. CDR1 DFQATT and CDR2 SNEGSKA come from the germline V gene (reference sequence). CDR3 amino acids: CSARDGAGGGRNTEAFF. The CDR3 nucleotides read TGCAGTGCTAGAGATGGGGCGGGCGGGGGCAGGAACACTGAAGCTTTCTTT.

In this sample, this clone is medium-sized (0.01 to 0.1%). J is TRBJ1-5 and V is TRBV28; the match to TRBD1 covers 10 bases. This CDR3 is 13 amino acids long. Germline V gene lookup returns CDR1 MDHEN and CDR2 SYDVKM. With V trimmed by 8 bases and J by 3 bases, 1 base remained unmatched. DNA of the CDR3: TGTGCCAGCGGACAGGGGGTCAATCAGCCCCAGCATTTT. It specifies CASGQGVNQPQHF. Full variable domain (rest looked up from reference TRBV28 and TRBJ1-5): DVKVTQSSRYLVKRTGEKVFLECVQDMDHENMFWYRQDPGLGLRLIYFSYDVKMKEKGDIPEGYSVSREKKERFSLILESASTNQTSMYLCASGQGVNQPQHFGDGTRLSIL.

The sample holds many counts of this clone. The V gene is TRBV19, the J gene TRBJ1-1; TRBD1 aligns across 7 bases. Losses at the gene ends were 6 bases for V and 9 bases for J; bases not matched to a gene: 7. Germline assignment: CDR1 LNHDA and CDR2 SQIVND (reference sequence). This CDR3 region has 12 residues. CDR3 coding DNA: TGTGCCAGTAGCCCGAACAGGGGCAAAGCTTTCTTT. Its translation is CASSPNRGKAFF.

This clone was counted only a few times. V and J are TRBV11-2 and TRBJ2-3; D is possibly TRBD2 (5 bases). Trimming stripped 4 bases from V and 10 bases from J, with 21 bases between. Germline CDR1 reads SGHAT; CDR2 reads FQNNGV. The CDR3 extends over 15 amino acids. Here the CDR3 DNA reads TGTGCCAGCAGCTCCTCTGGCGGGTGGAGTTATGCGCAGTATTTT. Amino acids: CASSSSGGWSYAQYF.

This clone turned up a few times. The chain is built from TRBV2 and TRBJ1-6; possible D gene TRBD1, 5 bases. This CDR3 region has 16 residues. Germline V lookup: CDR1 SNHLY, CDR2 FYNNEI. Trimming took off 3 bases at V and 6 bases at J, with 15 bases between the two ends. CDR3 nucleotide sequence: TGTGCCAGCAGTGAGGAGGGGCCATGGATTAATTCACCCCTCCACTTT. Amino acid sequence: CASSEEGPWINSPLHF.

This clone was counted ten times or more. This chain uses TRBV11-2 with TRBJ1-1, with a possible D match to TRBD1 (5 bases). The CDR3 is 12 residues long. V dropped 8 bases and J dropped 10 bases, with 17 bases sitting between them. Germline-derived CDR1 and CDR2 are SGHAT and FQNNGV. Written as DNA, the CDR3 is TGTGCCAGCCCCAGGGCCGAAGGGCGAGCTTTCTTT. This gives the protein CASPRAEGRAFF. Full variable domain (missing parts from reference TRBV11-2 and TRBJ1-1): EAGVAQSPRYKIIEKRQSVAFWCNPISGHATLYWYQQILGQGPKLLIQFQNNGVVDDSQLPKDRFSAERLKGVDSTLKIQPAKLEDSAVYLCASPRAEGRAFFGQGTRLTVV.

This clone was counted between two and nine times. The V gene is TRBV6-5, the J gene TRBJ2-7; TRBD2 is a possible D gene (6 bases). Trimming removed 6 bases from V and 2 bases from J, with 26 bases in between. Germline values: CDR1 MNHEY, CDR2 SVGAGI. This CDR3 has 18 residues. The CDR3 here is CASSFSSSGIIGTYEQYF. CDR3 DNA: TGTGCCAGCAGCTTTTCTAGTAGCGGTATAATAGGTACCTACGAGCAGTACTTC.

This clone was found a few times. This chain connects TRBV20-1 to TRBJ1-4, with D perhaps matching TRBD1 (5 bases). The CDR3 sequence is 17 residues long. Germline lookup yields CDR1 DFQATT and CDR2 SNEGSKA (reference sequence). Trimming took off 0 bases at V and 0 bases at J, with 14 bases between the two ends. CDR3 region: CSARETGNPSTNEKLFF. Here the CDR3 DNA reads TGCAGTGCTAGAGAAACAGGCAACCCCTCAACTAATGAAAAACTGTTTTTT.

At least ten counts were recorded for this clone. This chain's CDR3 is CASSLASGTRYEQYF. Here the CDR3 DNA reads TGTGCCAGCAGTTTAGCCTCCGGGACTAGGTACGAGCAGTACTTC. V gene TRBV12-3 or TRBV12-4 combines with J gene TRBJ2-7, with 8 bases identical to TRBD2. V dropped 0 bases and J dropped 4; count of bases not matched to a gene: 5. This CDR3 has 15 amino acids.

The chain links TRBV5-1 to TRBJ2-7, with TRBD2 as a possible D gene (6 bases). Trimming cost V 4 bases and J 2 bases, with 16 bases left between them. This CDR3 region has 15 residues. Germline lookup yields CDR1 SGHRS and CDR2 YFSETQ. The CDR3 here is CASSHKGTAPYEQYF. In DNA, the CDR3 is TGCGCCAGCAGCCATAAGGGGACTGCACCCTACGAGCAGTACTTC.

This chain uses TRBV5-1 with TRBJ2-7, with 8 bases fitting TRBD2. V was pared by 4 bases and J by 2 bases, with 11 bases of the junction left unmatched. This CDR3 spans 16 amino acids. Germline CDR1 SGHRS, CDR2 YFSETQ. The CDR3 DNA sequence: TGCGCCAGCAGCGATGGGACTAGAGGGAGGGCCTACGAGCAGTACTTC. Its protein is CASSDGTRGRAYEQYF.

This clone was detected ten times or more. The rearrangement links TRBV9 to TRBJ1-1, with 7 bases that match TRBD1. With 1 base clipped from V and 6 bases from J, the junction kept 6 bases outside the gene matches. The CDR3 length is 14 residues. CDR1 SGDLS and CDR2 YYNGEE come from the germline V gene. The CDR3 sequence: CASSVQGGASEAFF. CDR3 coding DNA: TGTGCCAGCAGCGTACAGGGGGGTGCGTCTGAAGCTTTCTTT.

This clone was detected ten times or more. This rearrangement joins TRBV19 to TRBJ2-2, with 10 bases identical to TRBD1. This CDR3 comprises 16 residues. The germline gives CDR1 LNHDA, CDR2 SQIVND (reference sequence). V lost 5 bases, J lost 4 bases, and 7 bases stayed unmatched. The CDR3 sequence: CASSLYRDRGTGELFF. CDR3 coding DNA: TGTGCCAGTAGTTTATACCGGGACAGGGGCACCGGGGAGCTGTTTTTT.

There are many counts of this clone. This chain uses TRBV7-6 with TRBJ2-1; weak D call: TRBD2 (6 bases). Deletions cut 2 bases from V and 3 bases from J, with 14 bases between. The CDR3 covers 16 residues. Germline V gene data show CDR1 as SGHVS and CDR2 as FNYEAQ. DNA for the CDR3: TGTGCCAGCAGCTTATCCCGTGGGGGGTTCTACAATGAGCAGTTCTTC. This gives the protein CASSLSRGGFYNEQFF. Full variable domain (remainder filled in from reference TRBV7-6 and TRBJ2-1): GAGVSQSPRYKVTKRGQDVALRCDPISGHVSLYWYRQALGQGPEFLTYFNYEAQQDKSGLPNDRFSAERPEGSISTLTIQRTEQRDSAMYRCASSLSRGGFYNEQFFGPGTRLTVL.

In its sample, this clone was seen many times. The chain recombines TRBV4-2 with TRBJ2-7; TRBD2 matches at 9 bases. The J segment lost 3 bases and the V segment lost 4 bases, leaving 1 base of the junction unmatched. Germline-derived CDR1 and CDR2 are LGHNA and YNFKEQ. This CDR3 contains 13 residues. CDR3 in DNA: TGTGCCAGCAGCCGGACTAGCGACTACGAGCAGTACTTC. Its protein product is CASSRTSDYEQYF.

This clone was seen a handful of times. This chain connects TRBV27 to TRBJ1-5; no reliable D call. V lost 5 bases to trimming and J lost 2 bases, with 13 bases between them. This CDR3 has 15 amino acids. Germline CDR1 and CDR2: MNHEY and SMNVEV (reference sequence). CDR3 residues: CASSGSGGGNQPQHF. The CDR3 DNA reads as TGTGCCAGCAGTGGGTCCGGCGGGGGCAATCAGCCCCAGCATTTT.

This clone occurred many times. The V call is TRBV7-9, the J call TRBJ1-3; D possibly corresponds to TRBD1 (5 bases). Germline loops: CDR1 SEHNR, CDR2 FQNEAQ (reference sequence). Trimming shortened V by 4 bases and J by 8 bases, and 9 bases separated the two germline ends. This CDR3 comprises 12 residues. CDR3 DNA: TGTGCCAGCAGCTGGGGAGGGGACACCATATATTTT. Translated: CASSWGGDTIYF. Full variable domain (rest looked up from reference TRBV7-9 and TRBJ1-3): DTGVSQNPRHKITKRGQNVTFRCDPISEHNRLYWYRQTLGQGPEFLTYFQNEAQLEKSRLLSDRFSAERPKGSFSTLEIQRTEQGDSAMYLCASSWGGDTIYFGEGSWLTVV.